This T cell receptor (beta chain) came from a study of response to subunit inactivated influenza vaccine. In the case of this clonotype: Its antigen is unknown.

MiXCR was run by TCRdb on the RT-PCR reads, yielding one entry per CDR3 protein. This repertoire shows about 650,000 distinct CDR3 sequences, 15% to 19% found once; its top ten account for 11%. Overall study results and limits: Few new T cells, the authors suggested, are recruited by each seasonal influenza vaccination.

Germline CDR1 is DFQATT and CDR2 is SNEGSKA (reference sequence). V lost 2 bases and J 6 bases, leaving 16 bases between the germline ends. There are 14 residues in the CDR3. The sample was PBMCs from blood, taken 11 to 12 days after vaccination. The receptor was derived from a man aged 50 to 59 who received an inactivated influenza vaccine. The chain employs TRBV20-1 and TRBJ1-1; D is possibly TRBD1 (6 bases). In DNA form, the CDR3 reads TGCAGTGCTAGATCGCTAAGGGGGGAGGCTGAAGCTTTCTTT. Its translation is CSARSLRGEAEAFF.